This T cell receptor (beta chain) was sequenced in a study of blood T cell repertoires in COVID-19. The cohort comprised adults aged 18 to 89 years residing in around 25 US areas. Trimming removed 5 bases from V and 8 bases from J; junction bases left unmatched: 16. Looked up from germline, CDR1 is SGHVS and CDR2 is FNYEAQ. The length of the CDR3 is 17 residues. Original processing methods: Amplification with reference gene primers provided the estimates of nucleated cell counts. The protocol was immunoSEQ multiplex PCR, while the TCRdb copy is restricted to in-frame clones and leaves out a portion. For V, J and clone size, that table is used; D and trimming come from the DNA. The sample lists 150,000 or so clones, about 85% occurring once.

The clonotype comes from a woman between 40 and 50 years old with acute COVID-19. Sequencing was performed on PBMCs or T cells enriched from blood (not recorded which). The rearrangement links TRBV7-6 to TRBJ2-1, with 9 bases identical to TRBD2. DNA of the CDR3: TGTGCCAGCAGCCGATCGATAGCGGGAGTTGTGTCCGATGAGCAGTTCTTC. Its translation: CASSRSIAGVVSDEQFF.